The rows below give T cell receptor beta chains drawn from one sample of a study of Graves' ophthalmopathy and Graves' hyperthyroidism. Using its own MiXCR run on the multiplex PCR reads, TCRdb lists one record per CDR3 protein. Of about 410,000 distinct CDR3 sequences listed, approximately 16% are singletons. The sequenced sample was peripheral blood. These receptors were taken from a woman younger than 30 with Graves' ophthalmopathy. Each CDR3 is given with its conserved first and last residue. A D gene is named only where the DNA matches it firmly. The size field is filled for only some rows; it gives once, few, many or a size class.

j_call clone_size d_call v_call cdr3_aa cdr3_nt
TRBJ2-5 NA NA TRBV12-5 CASVLETQYF TGTGCTAGTGTCTTGGAGACCCAGTACTTC
TRBJ1-1 many NA TRBV28 CASSLPSEEAFF TGTGCCAGCAGTTTACCGTCTGAGGAAGCTTTCTTT
TRBJ1-3 few NA TRBV12-3/TRBV12-4 CASSLNRNTIYF TGTGCCAGCAGTTTAAACCGAAACACCATATATTTT
TRBJ2-7 many NA TRBV28 CASSSEVQYF TGTGCCAGCAGCTCGGAAGTCCAGTACTTC
TRBJ2-5 many NA TRBV7-9 CASSLGLVGETQYF TGTGCCAGCAGCTTAGGGCTAGTTGGAGAGACCCAGTACTTC
TRBJ1-1 many NA TRBV14 CASSQVITAEAFF TGTGCCAGCAGCCAAGTTATCACAGCTGAAGCTTTCTTT
TRBJ2-2 many NA TRBV7-6 CASSLGAAPGELFF TGTGCCAGCAGCTTAGGGGCAGCCCCCGGGGAGCTGTTTTTT
TRBJ1-1 many TRBD1 TRBV12-5 CASGTPPSSTGRNTEAFF TGTGCTAGTGGAACGCCCCCCTCTTCGACAGGGCGGAACACTGAAGCTTTCTTT
TRBJ1-1 many NA TRBV6-5 CASRGQGGQPNTEAFF TGTGCCAGCAGGGGCCAAGGCGGCCAACCGAACACTGAAGCTTTCTTT
TRBJ2-7 NA NA TRBV28 CASRAGLPRGEQYF TGTGCCAGCAGAGCTGGTCTTCCTCGCGGGGAGCAGTACTTC
TRBJ1-1 many NA TRBV7-2 CASSLPNPRTPNTEAFF TGTGCCAGCAGCCTACCGAACCCCCGAACGCCGAACACTGAAGCTTTCTTT
TRBJ2-5 NA TRBD2 TRBV10-3 CAISEPRLAGTQYF TGTGCCATCAGTGAGCCTCGACTAGCGGGGACCCAGTACTTC
TRBJ2-7 NA TRBD1 TRBV12-3/TRBV12-4 CASSLRDRAFYEQYF TGTGCCAGCAGTTTGAGGGACAGGGCCTTCTACGAGCAGTACTTC
TRBJ2-7 many TRBD1 TRBV27 CASSFLGQGGYEQYF TGTGCCAGCAGTTTCCTGGGACAGGGAGGTTACGAGCAGTACTTC
TRBJ1-2 many NA TRBV30 CAWSVARNYGYTF TGTGCCTGGAGTGTAGCCCGTAACTATGGCTACACCTTC
TRBJ2-5 NA NA TRBV9 CASSATSLETQYF TGTGCCAGCAGCGCTACTAGCTTAGAGACCCAGTACTTC
TRBJ2-5 many TRBD1 TRBV28 CASSRDRTYQETQYF TGTGCCAGCAGTCGGGACAGAACGTACCAAGAGACCCAGTACTTC
TRBJ2-5 NA TRBD1 TRBV11-3 CASRGVPGQRETQYF TGTGCCAGCAGGGGGGTTCCGGGACAGCGAGAGACCCAGTACTTC
TRBJ1-5 many NA TRBV30 CAWSVLGDQPQHF TGTGCCTGGAGTGTACTGGGGGATCAGCCCCAGCATTTT
TRBJ1-3 many NA TRBV29-1 CSVELGWGLSGNTIYF TGCAGCGTTGAACTCGGGTGGGGACTCTCTGGAAACACCATATATTTT
TRBJ2-7 many TRBD1 TRBV5-1 CASSLKGAPGEQYF TGCGCCAGCAGCTTGAAGGGGGCACCAGGCGAGCAGTACTTC